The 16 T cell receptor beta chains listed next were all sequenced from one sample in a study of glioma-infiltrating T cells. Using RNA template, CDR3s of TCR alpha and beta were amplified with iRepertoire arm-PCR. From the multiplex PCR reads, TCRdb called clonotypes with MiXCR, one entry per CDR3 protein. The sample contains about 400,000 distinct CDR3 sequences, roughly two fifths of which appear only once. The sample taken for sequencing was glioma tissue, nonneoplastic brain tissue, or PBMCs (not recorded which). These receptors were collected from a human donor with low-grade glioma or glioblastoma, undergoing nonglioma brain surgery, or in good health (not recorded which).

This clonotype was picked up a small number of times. The chain's CDR3 is CSVRRTYTDTQYF. The CDR3 coding sequence is TGCAGCGTCCGACGGACCTACACAGATACGCAGTATTTT. V usage is TRBV29-1 and J usage is TRBJ2-3; D unresolved. This CDR3 region has 13 residues. The germline CDR1 and CDR2 sequences are SQVTM and ANQGSEA. V was shortened by 6 bases and J by 2 bases, with 12 bases between the two germline ends.

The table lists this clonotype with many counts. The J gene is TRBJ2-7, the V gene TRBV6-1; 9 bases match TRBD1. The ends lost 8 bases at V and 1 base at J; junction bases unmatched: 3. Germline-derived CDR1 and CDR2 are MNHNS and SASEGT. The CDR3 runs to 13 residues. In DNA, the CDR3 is TGTGCCAGCCGGGACAGGGTGTCCTACGAGCAGTACTTC. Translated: CASRDRVSYEQYF.

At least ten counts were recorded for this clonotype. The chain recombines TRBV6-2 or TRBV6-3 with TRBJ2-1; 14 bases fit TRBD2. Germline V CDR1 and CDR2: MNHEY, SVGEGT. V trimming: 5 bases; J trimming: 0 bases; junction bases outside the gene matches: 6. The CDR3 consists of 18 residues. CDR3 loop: CASSTLTSGRASYNEQFF. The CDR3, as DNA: TGTGCCAGCAGTACCTTGACTAGCGGGAGGGCCTCCTACAATGAGCAGTTCTTC.

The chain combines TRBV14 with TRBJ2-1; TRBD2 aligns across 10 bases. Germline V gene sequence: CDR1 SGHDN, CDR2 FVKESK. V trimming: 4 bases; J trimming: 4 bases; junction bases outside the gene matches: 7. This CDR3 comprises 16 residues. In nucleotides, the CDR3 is TGTGCCAGCAGCCCAATTACGACTAGCGGGTACAATGAGCAGTTCTTC. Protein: CASSPITTSGYNEQFF.

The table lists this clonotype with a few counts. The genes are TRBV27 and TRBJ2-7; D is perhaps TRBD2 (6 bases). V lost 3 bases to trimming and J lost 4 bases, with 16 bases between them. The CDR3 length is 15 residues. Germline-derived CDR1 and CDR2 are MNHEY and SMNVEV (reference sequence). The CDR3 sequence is CASSFVGGQWYEQYF. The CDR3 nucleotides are TGTGCCAGCAGTTTTGTTGGAGGGCAGTGGTACGAGCAGTACTTC.

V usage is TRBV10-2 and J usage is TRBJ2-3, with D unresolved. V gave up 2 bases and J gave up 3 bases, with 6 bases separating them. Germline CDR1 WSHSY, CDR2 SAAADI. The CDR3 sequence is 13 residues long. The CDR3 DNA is TGCGCCAGCAGTGAGCCGGCTACAGATACGCAGTATTTT. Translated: CASSEPATDTQYF.

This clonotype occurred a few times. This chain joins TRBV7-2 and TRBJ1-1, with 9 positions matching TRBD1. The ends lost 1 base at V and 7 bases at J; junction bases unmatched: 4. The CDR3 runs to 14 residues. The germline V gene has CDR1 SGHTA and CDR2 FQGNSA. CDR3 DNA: TGTGCCAGCAGCTTAGAAGGACAGGGGAATGAAGCTTTCTTT. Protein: CASSLEGQGNEAFF.

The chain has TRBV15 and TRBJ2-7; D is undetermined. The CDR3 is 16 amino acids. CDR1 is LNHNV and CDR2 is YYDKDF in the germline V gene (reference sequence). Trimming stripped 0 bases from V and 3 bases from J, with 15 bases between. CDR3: CATSRENVPPNYEQYF. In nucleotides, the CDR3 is TGTGCCACCAGCAGAGAAAATGTTCCTCCAAACTACGAGCAGTACTTC.

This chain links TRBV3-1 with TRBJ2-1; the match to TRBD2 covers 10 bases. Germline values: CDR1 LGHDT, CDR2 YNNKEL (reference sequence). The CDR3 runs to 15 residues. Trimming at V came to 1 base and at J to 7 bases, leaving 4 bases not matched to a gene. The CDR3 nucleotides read TGTGCCAGCAGCCAAGGGGGACTAGCGTTAAATGAGCAGTTCTTC. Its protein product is CASSQGGLALNEQFF.

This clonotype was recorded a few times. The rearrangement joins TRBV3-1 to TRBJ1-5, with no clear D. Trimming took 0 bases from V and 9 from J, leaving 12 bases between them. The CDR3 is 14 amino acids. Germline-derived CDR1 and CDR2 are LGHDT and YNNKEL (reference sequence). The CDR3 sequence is CASSQDLGIRPQHF. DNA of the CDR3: TGTGCCAGCAGCCAAGATTTAGGGATCCGGCCCCAGCATTTT.

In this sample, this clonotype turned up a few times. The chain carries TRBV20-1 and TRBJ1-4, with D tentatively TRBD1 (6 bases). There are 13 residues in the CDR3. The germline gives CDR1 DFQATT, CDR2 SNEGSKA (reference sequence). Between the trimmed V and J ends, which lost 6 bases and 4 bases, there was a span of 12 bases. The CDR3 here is CSARRGFNEKLFF. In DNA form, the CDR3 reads TGCAGTGCCCGGAGGGGGTTTAATGAAAAACTGTTTTTT.

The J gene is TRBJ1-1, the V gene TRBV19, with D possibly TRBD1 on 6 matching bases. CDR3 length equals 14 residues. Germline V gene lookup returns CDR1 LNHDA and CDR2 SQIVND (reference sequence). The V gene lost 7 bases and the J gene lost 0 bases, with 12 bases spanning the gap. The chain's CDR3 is CASTDGQLNTEAFF. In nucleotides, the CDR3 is TGTGCCAGTACCGATGGACAGCTGAACACTGAAGCTTTCTTT.

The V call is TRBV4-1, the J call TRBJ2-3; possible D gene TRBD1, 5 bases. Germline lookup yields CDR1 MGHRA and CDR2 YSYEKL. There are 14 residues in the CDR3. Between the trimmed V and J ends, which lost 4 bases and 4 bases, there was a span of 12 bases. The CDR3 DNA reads TGCGCCAGCAGCCCCCAGGGTTTCGCAGATACGCAGTATTTT. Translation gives CASSPQGFADTQYF.

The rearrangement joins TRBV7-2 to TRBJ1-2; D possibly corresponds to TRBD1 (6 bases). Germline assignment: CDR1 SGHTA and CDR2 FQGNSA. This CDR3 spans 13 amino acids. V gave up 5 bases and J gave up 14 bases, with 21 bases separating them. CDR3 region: CASSAYREKESTF. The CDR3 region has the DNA TGTGCCAGCAGCGCGTACAGGGAGAAGGAATCGACCTTC.

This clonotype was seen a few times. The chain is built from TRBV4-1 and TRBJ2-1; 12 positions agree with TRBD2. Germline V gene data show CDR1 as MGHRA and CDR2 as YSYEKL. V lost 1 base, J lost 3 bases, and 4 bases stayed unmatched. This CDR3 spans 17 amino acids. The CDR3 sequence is CASSQGLAGVGYNEQFF. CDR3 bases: TGCGCCAGCAGCCAAGGACTAGCGGGAGTAGGCTACAATGAGCAGTTCTTC.

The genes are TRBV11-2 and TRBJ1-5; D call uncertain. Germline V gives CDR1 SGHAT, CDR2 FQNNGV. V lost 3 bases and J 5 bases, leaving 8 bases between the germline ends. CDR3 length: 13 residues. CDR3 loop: CASSFGVDQPQHF. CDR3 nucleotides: TGTGCCAGCAGCTTCGGGGTGGATCAGCCCCAGCATTTT.